This entry lists 18 T cell receptor beta chains sequenced from one sample in a study of blood T cells in healthy people across ages. A second PCR, run for about 7 to 11 cycles, used a sample-barcoded 5' primer plus a J-beta primer mix. Via MiXCR, TCRdb re-called the 5' RACE reads, giving one row per CDR3 protein. The table includes around 1.5 million distinct CDR3 sequences, around 39% detected once. The sample was blood. These receptors were taken from a woman aged 18-29 years in good health.

The V gene is TRBV5-1, the J gene TRBJ2-5, with D perhaps matching TRBD2 (6 bases). This CDR3 has 14 amino acids. CDR1 SGHRS and CDR2 YFSETQ come from the germline V gene. Trimming pared 0 bases from V and 5 bases from J, leaving 11 bases between. The CDR3 spells CASSLGLVRETQYF. As DNA, the CDR3 is TGCGCCAGCAGCTTGGGACTAGTCAGGGAGACCCAGTACTTC.

This clonotype was recorded at least ten times. This rearrangement joins TRBV29-1 to TRBJ2-5; possible D gene TRBD2, 5 bases. Per germline, CDR1 SQVTM and CDR2 ANQGSEA. V lost 5 bases and J 11 bases, leaving 24 bases between the germline ends. The CDR3 is made up of 14 amino acids. DNA for the CDR3: TGCAGCGTTCGTGACCGGGGATTTGACAATGAGCAGTACTTC. Protein sequence: CSVRDRGFDNEQYF.

The chain is built from TRBV5-1 and TRBJ2-5, with D uncertain. With 4 bases removed from V and 1 base from J, the gap between germline ends came to 11 bases. Germline values: CDR1 SGHRS, CDR2 YFSETQ. The CDR3 runs 14 residues. The CDR3 is CASSLELPQETQYF. Written as DNA, the CDR3 is TGCGCCAGCAGCCTAGAGTTACCCCAAGAGACCCAGTACTTC.

J is TRBJ2-7 and V is TRBV7-2, with 7 positions matching TRBD2. The CDR3 contains 14 residues. With 5 bases clipped from V and 6 bases from J, the junction kept 10 bases outside the gene matches. Germline V CDR1 and CDR2: SGHTA, FQGNSA. CDR3 DNA: TGTGCCAGCAGCCTACTCGGACTAGGCGCCGAGCAGTACTTC. It specifies CASSLLGLGAEQYF.

This clonotype was detected a few times. The genes are TRBV29-1 and TRBJ2-3, with TRBD2 identical over 8 bases. The CDR3 extends over 16 amino acids. Germline V gene lookup returns CDR1 SQVTM and CDR2 ANQGSEA. V gave up 4 bases and J gave up 3 bases; unmatched junction bases: 12. CDR3 coding DNA: TGCAGCGTTGTGGGGAGTGGACTAGCCCGAACAGATACGCAGTATTTT. It is translated as CSVVGSGLARTDTQYF.

The V and J genes are TRBV14 and TRBJ1-5; D might be TRBD1 (5 bases). The V and J ends lost 6 bases and 3 bases respectively, with 15 bases between them. There are 15 residues in the CDR3. Germline lookup yields CDR1 SGHDN and CDR2 FVKESK. For the CDR3, the DNA is TGTGCCAGCAGTCGCGGGACGGGTGACAATCAGCCCCAGCATTTT. Translation gives CASSRGTGDNQPQHF.

The chain links TRBV27 to TRBJ2-1; D remains unclear. V dropped 5 bases and J dropped 0 bases, with 14 bases sitting between them. Looked up from germline, CDR1 is MNHEY and CDR2 is SMNVEV (reference sequence). The CDR3 spans 16 residues. The CDR3 reads CASSQDGYSSYNEQFF. In DNA, the CDR3 is TGTGCCAGCAGTCAAGACGGCTACTCCTCCTACAATGAGCAGTTCTTC.

On this clonotype: This may come from a read error, since a much larger clone is one base off. The rearrangement uses TRBV29-1 and TRBJ2-4; no clear D gene. The J call may be faulty, since TRBJ2-7 better matches the DNA end. Germline V gives CDR1 SQVTM, CDR2 ANQGSEA. This CDR3 contains 14 residues. The CDR3 DNA reads TGCAGCGTTGTGTGGGCTCAGGAAACCTACGAGCAGTACTTC. Translated, it gives CSVVWAQETYEQYF.

On this clonotype: This may arise from a read error, as a much more abundant clone is one base away. In DNA, the CDR3 is TGCAGCGTTGGGAGACTAAACACAGATACGCAGTATTTT. This gives the protein CSVGRLNTDTQYF. The chain recombines TRBV29-1 with TRBJ2-3, with D maybe TRBD2 (5 bases). Per germline, CDR1 SQVTM and CDR2 ANQGSEA. The V gene lost 4 bases and the J gene lost 2 bases, with 10 bases spanning the gap. This CDR3 region has 13 residues.

The chain couples TRBV5-1 to TRBJ2-3; possibly TRBD1 or TRBD2 for D (5 bases each). The germline CDR1 and CDR2 sequences are SGHRS and YFSETQ. Trimming took 7 bases from V and 0 from J, leaving 18 bases between them. The CDR3 is 16 residues long. Here the CDR3 DNA reads TGCGCCAGCCGACAGAGGGGCCCCAGTAGCACAGATACGCAGTATTTT. Amino acid sequence: CASRQRGPSSTDTQYF.

This clonotype was observed a handful of times. This chain uses TRBV5-1 with TRBJ2-3; D perhaps matches TRBD1 (6 bases). Germline CDR1 is SGHRS and CDR2 is YFSETQ. V was pared by 0 bases and J by 5 bases, with 16 bases between. The CDR3 runs to 16 residues. The CDR3 spells CASSLVGGAVVDTQYF. The DNA of the CDR3 is TGCGCCAGCAGCTTGGTTGGGGGCGCGGTAGTAGATACGCAGTATTTT.

The chain links TRBV4-2 to TRBJ2-6; 11 nucleotides align to TRBD1. Per germline, CDR1 LGHNA and CDR2 YNFKEQ. The CDR3 loop spans 18 amino acids. J was trimmed by 1 base and V by 3 bases; bases with no gene match: 5. CDR3 loop: CASSQGQGDSSGANVLTF. CDR3 coding DNA: TGTGCCAGCAGCCAGGGACAGGGGGATTCTTCTGGGGCCAACGTCCTGACTTTC.

This clonotype showed up just once. The chain recombines TRBV20-1 with TRBJ1-5; the D gene is possibly TRBD1 (6 bases). Trimming pared 2 bases from V and 0 bases from J, leaving 14 bases between. Germline V gene sequence: CDR1 DFQATT, CDR2 SNEGSKA (reference sequence). This CDR3 is 16 amino acids long. DNA for the CDR3: TGCAGTGCTAGACTCAGCGGGGGCTATAGCAATCAGCCCCAGCATTTT. The encoded protein is CSARLSGGYSNQPQHF.

This clonotype was observed a few times. The genes are TRBV6-6 and TRBJ1-2; D ambiguous. CDR3 length: 15 residues. Germline V CDR1 and CDR2: MNHNY, SVGAGI (reference sequence). V gave up 5 bases and J gave up 4 bases, with 17 bases separating them. CDR3 sequence reads: CASSTAEGTFYGYTF. The DNA of the CDR3 is TGTGCCAGCAGTACCGCGGAGGGAACTTTCTATGGCTACACCTTC.

In this sample, this clonotype turned up a few times. The DNA for the CDR3 is TGCGCCAGCAGCCAGCGGAGGTTAGCGGACCACAATGAGCAGTTCTTC. Encoded protein: CASSQRRLADHNEQFF. The chain carries TRBV4-1 and TRBJ2-1; tentative D call: TRBD2 (6 bases). This CDR3 region has 16 residues. Trimming removed 3 bases from V and 5 bases from J, with 17 bases in between. CDR1 and CDR2 (germline): MGHRA, YSYEKL.

V usage is TRBV3-1 and J usage is TRBJ1-6; D unresolved. Trimming left V 8 bases short and J 8 bases short, with 10 bases between. CDR3 size: 12 residues. Germline CDR1 reads LGHDT; CDR2 reads YNNKEL (reference sequence). In nucleotides, the CDR3 is TGTGCCAGCCGTGCGCGTTATTCACCCCTCCACTTT. This sequence encodes CASRARYSPLHF.

Only a few counts were recorded for this clonotype. The chain links TRBV7-3 to TRBJ1-1; 11 nucleotides line up with TRBD1. CDR1 is SGHTA and CDR2 is FQGTGA in the germline V gene. The V segment lost 5 bases and the J segment 5 bases; nucleotides outside the gene matches: 7. The CDR3 is made up of 15 amino acids. Written as DNA, the CDR3 is TGTGCCAGCAGCGAGGGAGGGGACAGGGGGACTGAAGCTTTCTTT. This sequence encodes CASSEGGDRGTEAFF.

In DNA form, the CDR3 reads TGCGCCAGCAGCCAAGAGGTAGGGTCAATGAATGAGCAGTTCTTC. Its protein product is CASSQEVGSMNEQFF. The chain links TRBV4-1 to TRBJ2-1; unclear D gene. Trimming pared 0 bases from V and 7 bases from J, leaving 13 bases between. The CDR3 extends over 15 amino acids. The V gene's germline CDR1 is MGHRA and CDR2 YSYEKL.